Listed below are T cell receptor beta chains from one sample, sequenced in a study of radiotherapy plus CTLA-4 blockade in lung cancer. Libraries were prepared by immunoSEQ multiplex PCR; TCRdb keeps only in-frame clonotypes and omits some of them. The data contain fewer than 65,000 clones, approximately 80% of them singletons. This specimen consisted of peripheral blood, obtained from a patient treated with radiotherapy plus ipilimumab. These TCRs come from a human donor with non-small cell lung cancer whose response to radiotherapy plus ipilimumab could not be evaluated. Each CDR3 is given with its conserved first and last residue. A D gene is named only where the DNA matches it firmly. Clone size is stated in some rows and not others, as once, few, many or a class when expanded.

size,J,V,length,D,DNA,CDR3
NA,TRBJ2-1,TRBV7-8,18,TRBD1,TGTGCCAGCAGCACCCTAAGACAGGGGGTCTTACTGTTCAATGAGCAGTTCTTC,CASSTLRQGVLLFNEQFF
NA,TRBJ1-1,TRBV7-2,17,TRBD1,TGTGCCAGCAGCCTAGAATCTATGGGACAGGGATACACTGAAGCTTTCTTT,CASSLESMGQGYTEAFF
NA,TRBJ2-3,TRBV5-4,17,TRBD2,TGTGCCAGCAGCTTGGGCGGAGCGGGGGGGCAGGTAGATACGCAGTATTTT,CASSLGGAGGQVDTQYF
NA,TRBJ2-7,TRBV6-5,14,NA,TGTGCCAGCAGTTACTCACAGGGCGCCTACGAGCAGTACTTC,CASSYSQGAYEQYF
NA,TRBJ2-1,TRBV5-1,17,TRBD2,TGCGCCACAACTTCCCTGCCGGGGGGAGCCAACTACAATGAGCAGTTCTTC,CATTSLPGGANYNEQFF
NA,TRBJ1-5,TRBV30,14,NA,TGTGCCTGGAGTTCCGGGAGGATCAATCAGCCCCAGCATTTT,CAWSSGRINQPQHF
NA,TRBJ2-2,TRBV7-2,15,NA,TGTGCCAGCAGCTTAGCGGGGACATGGTCCGGGGAGCTGTTTTTT,CASSLAGTWSGELFF
once,TRBJ2-3,TRBV5-6,17,TRBD2,TGTGCCAGCAGCCTTGTACCGACTAGCGGGGACACAGATACGCAGTATTTT,CASSLVPTSGDTDTQYF
NA,TRBJ2-2,TRBV27,15,NA,TGTGCCAGCAGTTCAAACCTAGAGGGTGCCGGGGAGCTGTTTTTT,CASSSNLEGAGELFF
NA,TRBJ1-5,TRBV18,16,NA,TGTGCCAGCTCACCAAGTGGGGGCTATAGCAATCAGCCCCAGCATTTT,CASSPSGGYSNQPQHF
NA,TRBJ1-5,TRBV7-2,15,TRBD1,TGTGCCAGCAGATTAGGGGACAGGGAGAATCAGCCCCAGCATTTT,CASRLGDRENQPQHF
NA,TRBJ1-1,TRBV4-2,16,TRBD1,TGTGCCAGCAGCCAAGCCCGACAGGGGTTGAACACTGAAGCTTTCTTT,CASSQARQGLNTEAFF
few,TRBJ1-5,TRBV9,15,TRBD1,TGTGCCAGCAGCGTGGGACAGGGAGGAAACCAGCCCCAGCATTTT,CASSVGQGGNQPQHF
NA,TRBJ2-2,TRBV5-1,16,TRBD2,TGCGCCAGCAGCTTGATAGGCGGGAGAAACACCGGGGAGCTGTTTTTT,CASSLIGGRNTGELFF
NA,TRBJ2-1,TRBV27,14,NA,TGTGCCAGCAGTTTGGGCCTCGGGGTGGGAGAGCAGTTCTTC,CASSLGLGVGEQFF
NA,TRBJ2-1,TRBV5-1,14,TRBD2,TGCGCCAGCAGCTTGGCTAGCGGGCTTAATGAGCAGTTCTTC,CASSLASGLNEQFF
NA,TRBJ1-2,TRBV30,15,TRBD1,TGTGCCTGCTTCGGGACAGGGGGCGCAAACTATGGCTACACCTTC,CACFGTGGANYGYTF
NA,TRBJ1-1,TRBV28,16,NA,TGTGCCAGCAGTGTGATAACGATCAGGGGAAACACTGAAGCTTTCTTT,CASSVITIRGNTEAFF
NA,TRBJ2-1,TRBV6-5,15,NA,TGTGCCAGCAGTTACTCGGGACTGGAAAACCGTGAGCAGTTCTTC,CASSYSGLENREQFF
once,TRBJ2-5,TRBV19,15,TRBD1,TGTGCCAGTAGTGGTTGGGACAGGGGGACAGAGACCCAGTACTTC,CASSGWDRGTETQYF
NA,TRBJ1-3,TRBV15,15,NA,TGTGCCACCAGCAGAGATTACCTATCTGGAAACACCATATATTTT,CATSRDYLSGNTIYF
NA,TRBJ2-1,TRBV9,15,NA,TGTGCCAGCAGTAACGAGGGAGGATCCTACAATGAGCAGTTCTTC,CASSNEGGSYNEQFF
NA,TRBJ2-5,TRBV7-8,16,TRBD1,TGTGCCAGCAGCCTCCCCTCCACAGGGGGCGATGAGACCCAGTACTTC,CASSLPSTGGDETQYF